This T cell receptor beta chain was sequenced for a study of identifying expanded T cells in peripheral blood (dated by TCRdb to between 2019 and 2020). Turning to the overall study: Technical replicates were generated by sequencing separate aliquots of the same genomic DNA pool, and four replicates were compared pairwise.

With regard to this clone: Its antigen is unknown. Base quality data are lacking; no much larger clone is found one base away.

Trimming takes 5 bases from V and 0 bases from J, and the germline ends sit 11 bases apart. The CDR3 spans 15 residues, from the cysteine through the phenylalanine. Only the CDR3 region is kept as DNA, spanning 45 bases read in frame from base 1. CDR1 and CDR2 (SNHLY, FYNNEI) derive from the germline V gene. What the authors observed across the whole study: Across all healthy-donor time intervals, the beta-binomial model significantly cut both the number of clones called differentially abundant and the false-positive rate. Between technical replicates the binomial model flagged around 1.3 differentially abundant clones, whereas over around two weeks the binomial model flagged about 15 and over approximately 4 weeks approximately 20. For all healthy donors, the variance in clone template counts between two-week samples rose significantly as total template count increased. The authors expected that over much longer intervals, such as months to years, biological variance in healthy repertoires might increase even further.

During the collection period, no infections or other immune events were recorded for the healthy donors. Healthy-donor blood repertoires served as a training cohort to calibrate time-dependent variance in a beta-binomial model of T-cell clone differential abundance. The training cohort included around 10 healthy donors, of whom 3 were female and 7 were male. The donors were between about 29 and 65 years old, with an average age of roughly 40 years. Whole blood was collected from each healthy donor at three time points spaced about 14 days apart and obtained from a commercial supplier. Genomic DNA was extracted from unsorted whole blood for immunosequencing. TCRbeta CDR3 regions were profiled with the immunoSEQ Assay using bias-controlled multiplex PCR amplification of genomic DNA. As for the original processing: The absolute abundance of each unique TCRbeta CDR3 region was quantified after sequences were collapsed and filtered. Differential abundance was assessed using a binomial (Fisher-equivalent) model and a beta-binomial model in which time-dependent variance fitted from healthy donors was added. Clones with fewer than 5 combined templates were removed, and a clone was called differentially abundant if the clone's Benjamini-Hochberg FDR was below 0.01. Using the form v = (b*log(k)+a)^2, the beta-binomial variance was modeled as a function of the total template count across the two samples. The immuneACCESS repertoire file appears here via TCRdb, limited to in-frame rearrangements. These files lack a portion of the clones; in checked studies, under half of the deficit traces to unresolved V genes, and the cause of the others is not known. D and trimming come from the DNA, and the V and J calls and clone size come from that table. A total of under 150,000 clones appear in this sample, more than 80% of them only once. The ten largest clones add up to approximately 3% of the sample.

The TCR sequence derives from a person aged 18 to 70 in good health. Rearrangement joined TRBV2 to TRBJ2-1, with the D gene call left open. Specimen: blood. The sequenced DNA: TGTGCCAGCAGTCCTAACACCGTCTCCTACAATGAGCAGTTCTTC. This gives the protein CASSPNTVSYNEQFF.